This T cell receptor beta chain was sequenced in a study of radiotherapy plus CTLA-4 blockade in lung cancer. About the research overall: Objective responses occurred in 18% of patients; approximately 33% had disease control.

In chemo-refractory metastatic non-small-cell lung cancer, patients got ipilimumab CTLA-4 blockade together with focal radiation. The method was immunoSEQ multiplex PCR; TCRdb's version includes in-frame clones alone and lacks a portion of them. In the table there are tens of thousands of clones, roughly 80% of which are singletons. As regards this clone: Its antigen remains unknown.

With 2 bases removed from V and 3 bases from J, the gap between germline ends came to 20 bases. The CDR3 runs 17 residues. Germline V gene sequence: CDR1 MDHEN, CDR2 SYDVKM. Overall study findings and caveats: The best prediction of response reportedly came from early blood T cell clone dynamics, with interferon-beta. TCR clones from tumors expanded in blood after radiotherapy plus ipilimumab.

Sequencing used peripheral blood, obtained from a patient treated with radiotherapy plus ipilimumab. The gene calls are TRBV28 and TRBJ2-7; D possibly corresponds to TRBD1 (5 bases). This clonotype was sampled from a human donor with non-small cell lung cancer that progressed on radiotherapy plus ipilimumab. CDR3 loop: CASSLESFGQGSYEQYF. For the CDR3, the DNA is TGTGCCAGCAGTTTAGAGTCGTTTGGGCAGGGAAGCTACGAGCAGTACTTC.